The 10 T cell receptor beta chains given below trace back to one sample, sequenced in a study of T cell clonotyping in hematopoietic cell transplantation. TCRdb's table, derived via immunoSEQ multiplex PCR, lists solely in-frame clones and lacks some. The sample has more than 12,000 clones, 86% seen once. The sample was PBMCs, taken 100 days after allogeneic stem cell transplant. The source is a male patient aged 50 to 60 who had an allogeneic stem cell transplant from an unrelated donor, so T cells may come from the graft donor. Some clones in this sample may be carry-over from other donors' samples.

The V gene is TRBV5-6, the J gene TRBJ2-3; D is undetermined. V gave up 3 bases and J gave up 4 bases, with 3 bases separating them. Per germline, CDR1 SGHDT and CDR2 YYEEEE. This CDR3 is 11 amino acids long. In DNA, the CDR3 is TGTGCCAGCAGCTCCTCAGATACGCAGTATTTT. Its translation is CASSSSDTQYF.

This chain connects TRBV6-5 to TRBJ1-5, with unresolved D. The V and J ends lost 2 bases and 2 bases respectively, with 4 bases between them. The CDR3 consists of 13 residues. Germline CDR1 is MNHEY and CDR2 is SVGAGI. The chain's CDR3 is CASSYGGNQPQHF. Written as DNA, the CDR3 is TGTGCCAGCAGTTACGGGGGCAATCAGCCCCAGCATTTT.

The DNA of the CDR3 is TGCGCCAGCCGGAATCTTAGGGAGGGATATCCTGAAGCTTTCTTT. Its protein product is CASRNLREGYPEAFF. The V and J genes are TRBV5-1 and TRBJ1-1; D is unresolved. The CDR3 has 15 residues. Looked up from germline, CDR1 is SGHRS and CDR2 is YFSETQ. V lost 7 bases, J lost 6 bases, and 22 bases lay in between.

The chain carries TRBV19 and TRBJ1-1; the D gene is possibly TRBD1 (6 bases). CDR1 LNHDA and CDR2 SQIVND come from the germline V gene (reference sequence). The germline V and J ends were trimmed by 1 base and 6 bases, with 15 bases remaining between them. CDR3 size: 15 residues. The chain's CDR3 is CASSIVSGGRAEAFF. The CDR3 nucleotides read TGTGCCAGTAGTATAGTATCGGGGGGCAGGGCTGAAGCTTTCTTT.

V gene TRBV11-2 combines with J gene TRBJ2-5; 11 bases are shared with TRBD2. Germline V gives CDR1 SGHAT, CDR2 FQNNGV. V trimming: 5 bases; J trimming: 5 bases; junction bases outside the gene matches: 7. The CDR3 totals 15 residues. CDR3 loop: CASSPLAGGFETQYF. Here the CDR3 DNA reads TGTGCCAGCAGCCCTCTAGCGGGGGGCTTTGAGACCCAGTACTTC.

This sequence joins TRBV29-1 and TRBJ2-5, with D tentatively TRBD2 (5 bases). The V and J ends lost 7 bases and 5 bases respectively, with 11 bases between them. Germline CDR1 and CDR2: SQVTM and ANQGSEA. This CDR3 is 11 amino acids long. CDR3 in amino acids: CSAGWRETQYF. CDR3 coding DNA: TGCAGCGCCGGATGGAGGGAGACCCAGTACTTC.

The chain couples TRBV2 to TRBJ1-1; TRBD1 agrees at 9 bases. Germline V gives CDR1 SNHLY, CDR2 FYNNEI. Germline trimming cut 5 bases from V and 7 bases from J; bases unmatched to any gene: 5. CDR3 length: 13 residues. DNA of the CDR3: TGTGCCAGCAGTCGGACAGGGGCCAATGAAGCTTTCTTT. Its translation: CASSRTGANEAFF.

The genes are TRBV10-1 and TRBJ2-7, with no clear D. Trimming left V 2 bases short and J 2 bases short, with 10 bases between. CDR1 is WNHNN, CDR2 SYGVQD, per germline (reference sequence). The CDR3 contains 14 residues. CDR3 DNA: TGCGCCAGCAGTGAGAATGCGCATACCTACGAGCAGTACTTC. Protein product: CASSENAHTYEQYF.

The chain carries TRBV7-3 and TRBJ1-1; no clear D. The CDR3 contains 13 residues. Germline CDR1 and CDR2: SGHTA and FQGTGA. The V end lost 5 bases, the J end lost 1 base, and 8 bases lay between the germline ends. The CDR3 bases are TGTGCCAGCAGCCTGACACGGAACACTGAAGCTTTCTTT. Protein sequence: CASSLTRNTEAFF.

This rearrangement joins TRBV6-6 to TRBJ1-4; TRBD1 aligns across 8 bases. The V segment lost 6 bases and the J segment 7 bases; nucleotides outside the gene matches: 7. Germline CDR1 is MNHNY and CDR2 is SVGAGI (reference sequence). CDR3 size: 14 residues. The CDR3 DNA is TGTGCCAGCAGGGGGGCAGGGGGCGTTGAAAAACTGTTTTTT. Translating it yields CASRGAGGVEKLFF.